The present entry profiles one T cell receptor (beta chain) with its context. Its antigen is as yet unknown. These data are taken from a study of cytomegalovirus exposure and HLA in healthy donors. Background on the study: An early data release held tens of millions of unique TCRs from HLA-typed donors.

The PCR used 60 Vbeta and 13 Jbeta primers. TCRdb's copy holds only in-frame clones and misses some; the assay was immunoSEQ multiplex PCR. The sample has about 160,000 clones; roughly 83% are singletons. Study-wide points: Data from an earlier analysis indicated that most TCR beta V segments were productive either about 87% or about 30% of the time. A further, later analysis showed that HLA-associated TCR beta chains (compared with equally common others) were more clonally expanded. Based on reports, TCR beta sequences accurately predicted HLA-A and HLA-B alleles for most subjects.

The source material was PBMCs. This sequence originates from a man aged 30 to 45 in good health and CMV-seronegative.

CDR3 nucleotides: TGTGCCAGCAGCGTACCGGGACAGGGGGCAAAGACCCAGTACTTC. This translates into CASSVPGQGAKTQYF. The V call is TRBV5-4, the J call TRBJ2-5; 12 nucleotides line up with TRBD1. CDR1 SGHNT and CDR2 YYREEE come from the germline V gene (reference sequence). V trimming: 4 bases; J trimming: 6 bases; junction bases outside the gene matches: 7. The CDR3 runs to 15 residues.